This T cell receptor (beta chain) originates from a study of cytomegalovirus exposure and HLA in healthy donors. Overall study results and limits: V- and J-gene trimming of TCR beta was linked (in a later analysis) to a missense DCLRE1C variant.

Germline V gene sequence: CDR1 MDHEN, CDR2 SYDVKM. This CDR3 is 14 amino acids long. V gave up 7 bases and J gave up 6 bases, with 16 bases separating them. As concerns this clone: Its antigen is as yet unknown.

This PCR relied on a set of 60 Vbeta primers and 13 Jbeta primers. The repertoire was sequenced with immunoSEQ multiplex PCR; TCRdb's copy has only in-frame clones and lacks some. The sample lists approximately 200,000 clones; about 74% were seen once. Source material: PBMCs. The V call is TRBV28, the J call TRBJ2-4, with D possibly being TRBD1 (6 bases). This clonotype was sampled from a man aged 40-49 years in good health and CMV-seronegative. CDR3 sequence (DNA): TGTGCCAGCACCTCACAGGGAACTCCAAACATTCAGTACTTC. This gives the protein CASTSQGTPNIQYF.